Each of the 15 T cell receptor beta chains below was sequenced from the same sample in a study of control samples from healthy donors and cancer patients. Sequencing was performed with immunoSEQ multiplex PCR; in TCRdb, only in-frame clones are kept and a portion is missing. The repertoire holds approximately 94,000 clones, with about 88% as singletons. Sequencing was performed on blood. The receptors shown here come from a woman in her forties or fifties in good health.

As DNA, the CDR3 is TGTGCCAGCAGCTTATTATATAGCGGGGGGAGACCCGGGGAGCTGTTTTTT. This sequence encodes CASSLLYSGGRPGELFF. This chain links TRBV7-8 with TRBJ2-2; 10 bases are shared with TRBD2. CDR1 and CDR2 from the germline V gene are SGHVS and FQNEAQ. The CDR3 runs 17 residues. The trim removed 2 bases at V and 6 bases at J, leaving 9 bases unmatched.

The genes are TRBV6-5 and TRBJ1-4; the D gene is possibly TRBD1 (5 bases). From germline, CDR1 is MNHEY and CDR2 SVGAGI. Between the trimmed V and J ends, which lost 2 bases and 8 bases, there was a span of 12 bases. This CDR3 has 14 amino acids. The CDR3 spells CASSYVGEGEKLFF. The CDR3 DNA reads TGTGCCAGCAGTTACGTGGGGGAGGGGGAAAAACTGTTTTTT.

The V and J genes are TRBV11-3 and TRBJ2-5; 7 positions match TRBD2. V gave up 8 bases and J gave up 5 bases; unmatched junction bases: 11. The CDR3 consists of 14 residues. Germline CDR1 SGHNT, CDR2 YENEEA. The CDR3 sequence: CASAYSGGGETQYF. CDR3 sequence (DNA): TGTGCCAGCGCATATTCGGGGGGTGGGGAGACCCAGTACTTC.

The rearrangement links TRBV6-5 to TRBJ1-6; 7 bases fit TRBD1. The ends lost 0 bases at V and 7 bases at J; junction bases unmatched: 3. The length of the CDR3 is 15 residues. Germline lookup yields CDR1 MNHEY and CDR2 SVGAGI. CDR3 sequence: CASSYSIQGNSPLHF. The CDR3 DNA reads TGTGCCAGCAGTTACTCGATACAGGGGAATTCACCCCTCCACTTT.

This chain uses TRBV7-3 with TRBJ2-1; 9 nucleotides match TRBD2. Germline CDR1 is SGHTA and CDR2 is FQGTGA. J lost 5 bases, V lost 2 bases, and 7 bases had no gene match. CDR3 length equals 16 residues. Here the CDR3 reads CASSLHPSGTDNEQFF. The CDR3 nucleotides read TGTGCCAGCAGCTTACATCCTAGCGGGACCGACAATGAGCAGTTCTTC.

The DNA of the CDR3 is TGTGCCAGCAGCTTTATCGATGGGGGCCCCTACAATGAGCAGTTCTTC. Translating it yields CASSFIDGGPYNEQFF. The chain employs TRBV5-6 and TRBJ2-1, with D perhaps TRBD1 (6 bases). This CDR3 region has 16 residues. CDR1 SGHDT and CDR2 YYEEEE come from the germline V gene. Between the trimmed V and J ends, which lost 2 bases and 2 bases, there was a span of 14 bases.

The chain has TRBV5-6 and TRBJ1-3; a weak D match, TRBD1 (5 bases). This CDR3 contains 13 residues. Trimming removed 6 bases from V and 0 bases from J, with 7 bases in between. Germline V CDR1 and CDR2: SGHDT, YYEEEE. The CDR3 sequence: CASNGGSGNTIYF. CDR3 bases: TGTGCCAGCAACGGGGGCTCTGGAAACACCATATATTTT. The variable domain in full, with the rest retrieved from reference TRBV5-6 and TRBJ1-3, is DAGVTQSPTHLIKTRGQQVTLRCSPKSGHDTVSWYQQALGQGPQFIFQYYEEEERQRGNFPDRFSGHQFPNYSSELNVNALLLGDSALYLCASNGGSGNTIYFGEGSWLTVV.

V and J are TRBV10-3 and TRBJ1-2; 7 positions match TRBD1. This CDR3 region has 13 residues. Per the germline V gene, CDR1 is ENHRY and CDR2 is SYGVKD. The ends lost 4 bases at V and 6 bases at J; junction bases unmatched: 5. Written as DNA, the CDR3 is TGTGCCATCAGTGGGAGAGGGGGCGATGGCTACACCTTC. It codes for CAISGRGGDGYTF.

CDR3 bases: TGTGCCAGCAGCACGGGCGGGGGCTACACCTTC. It encodes CASSTGGGYTF. This chain links TRBV5-6 with TRBJ1-2; D is unclear. CDR1 and CDR2 from the germline V gene are SGHDT and YYEEEE. V lost 4 bases to trimming and J lost 8 bases, with 9 bases between them. The CDR3 extends over 11 amino acids.

The chain links TRBV2 to TRBJ1-4; 8 bases map to TRBD1. Germline CDR1 reads SNHLY; CDR2 reads FYNNEI. J was trimmed by 7 bases and V by 3 bases; bases with no gene match: 4. The CDR3 has 14 amino acids. CDR3 region: CASSDRGRSEKLFF. The CDR3 nucleotides read TGTGCCAGCAGTGACAGGGGGCGAAGTGAAAAACTGTTTTTT.

The V and J genes are TRBV19 and TRBJ2-1; 7 bases agree with TRBD1. This CDR3 region has 13 residues. Germline V gene lookup returns CDR1 LNHDA and CDR2 SQIVND (reference sequence). With 6 bases clipped from V and 8 bases from J, the junction kept 7 bases outside the gene matches. This CDR3 reads CASRAGGWDEQFF. The CDR3 DNA reads as TGTGCCAGTAGAGCAGGGGGTTGGGATGAGCAGTTCTTC.

V and J are TRBV12-3 or TRBV12-4 and TRBJ1-4; no reliable D call. The CDR3 covers 12 residues. V lost 5 bases and J lost 7, with 8 bases in between. The CDR3 DNA sequence: TGTGCCAGCAGTCTCTGGTCTGAAAAACTGTTTTTT. The encoded protein is CASSLWSEKLFF.

The chain employs TRBV19 and TRBJ1-5, with D perhaps matching TRBD1 (6 bases). CDR3 length equals 12 residues. Germline V gene sequence: CDR1 LNHDA, CDR2 SQIVND (reference sequence). V was cut by 6 bases and J by 8 bases, with 11 bases left in between. The CDR3: CASSMRGEPQHF. The CDR3 coding sequence is TGTGCCAGTAGCATGAGGGGGGAGCCCCAGCATTTT. The full variable domain, rest sourced from reference TRBV19 and TRBJ1-5, is DGGITQSPKYLFRKEGQNVTLSCEQNLNHDAMYWYRQDPGQGLRLIYYSQIVNDFQKGDIAEGYSVSREKKESFPLTVTSAQKNPTAFYLCASSMRGEPQHFGDGTRLSIL.

The rearrangement uses TRBV12-3 or TRBV12-4 and TRBJ2-7, with D hard to call. V dropped 3 bases and J dropped 4 bases, with 1 base sitting between them. The CDR3 runs 10 residues. The CDR3 loop is CASSLYEQYF. The CDR3 region has the DNA TGTGCCAGCAGTTTGTACGAGCAGTACTTC.

This chain uses TRBV14 with TRBJ2-1, with TRBD2 as a possible D gene (6 bases). V lost 4 bases and J lost 8, with 18 bases in between. This CDR3 is 15 amino acids long. The germline V gene encodes CDR1 SGHDN and CDR2 FVKESK. CDR3 nucleotide sequence: TGTGCCAGCAGCCCTATTCAGGGAGGAGGGCATGAGCAGTTCTTC. It encodes CASSPIQGGGHEQFF.